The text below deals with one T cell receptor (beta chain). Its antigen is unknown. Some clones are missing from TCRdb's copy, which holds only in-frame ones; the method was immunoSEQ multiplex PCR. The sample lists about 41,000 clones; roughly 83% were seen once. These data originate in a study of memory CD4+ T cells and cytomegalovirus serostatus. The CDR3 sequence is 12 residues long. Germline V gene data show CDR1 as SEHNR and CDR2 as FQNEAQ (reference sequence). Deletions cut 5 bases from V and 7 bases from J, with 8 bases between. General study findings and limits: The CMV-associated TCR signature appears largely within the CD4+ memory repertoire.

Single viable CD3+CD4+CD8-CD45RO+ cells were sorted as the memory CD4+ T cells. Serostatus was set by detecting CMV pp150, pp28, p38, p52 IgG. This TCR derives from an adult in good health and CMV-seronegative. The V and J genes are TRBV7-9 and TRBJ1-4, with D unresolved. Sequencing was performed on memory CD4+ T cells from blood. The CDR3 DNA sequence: TGTGCCAGCAGCGAGTATGGTGAAAAACTGTTTTTT. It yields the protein CASSEYGEKLFF.